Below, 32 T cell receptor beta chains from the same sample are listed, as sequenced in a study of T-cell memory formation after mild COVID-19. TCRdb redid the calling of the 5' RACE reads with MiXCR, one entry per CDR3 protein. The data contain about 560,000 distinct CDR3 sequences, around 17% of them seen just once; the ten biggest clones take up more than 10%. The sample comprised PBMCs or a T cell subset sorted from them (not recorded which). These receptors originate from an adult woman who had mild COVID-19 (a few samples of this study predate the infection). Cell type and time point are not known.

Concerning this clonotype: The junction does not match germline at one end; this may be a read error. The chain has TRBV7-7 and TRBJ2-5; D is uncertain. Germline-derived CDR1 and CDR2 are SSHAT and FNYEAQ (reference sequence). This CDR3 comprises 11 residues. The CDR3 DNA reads TGTGCTAGCAGCATCGGACAGACCCAGTACTTC. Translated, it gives CASSIGQTQYF.

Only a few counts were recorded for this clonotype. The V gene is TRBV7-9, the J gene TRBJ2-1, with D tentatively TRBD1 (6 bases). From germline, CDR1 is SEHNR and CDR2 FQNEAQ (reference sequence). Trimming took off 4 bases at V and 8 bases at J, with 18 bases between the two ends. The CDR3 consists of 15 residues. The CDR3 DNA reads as TGTGCCAGCAGCTCCTCCCTTACAGGGTTTGATGAGCAGTTCTTC. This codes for CASSSSLTGFDEQFF. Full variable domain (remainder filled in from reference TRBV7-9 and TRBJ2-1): DTGVSQNPRHKITKRGQNVTFRCDPISEHNRLYWYRQTLGQGPEFLTYFQNEAQLEKSRLLSDRFSAERPKGSFSTLEIQRTEQGDSAMYLCASSSSLTGFDEQFFGPGTRLTVL.

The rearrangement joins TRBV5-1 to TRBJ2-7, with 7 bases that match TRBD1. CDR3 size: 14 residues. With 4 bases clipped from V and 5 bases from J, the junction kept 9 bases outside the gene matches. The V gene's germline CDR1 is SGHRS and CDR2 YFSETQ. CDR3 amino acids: CASSRAGQVDEQYF. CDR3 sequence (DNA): TGCGCCAGCAGCCGGGCCGGACAGGTAGACGAGCAGTACTTC.

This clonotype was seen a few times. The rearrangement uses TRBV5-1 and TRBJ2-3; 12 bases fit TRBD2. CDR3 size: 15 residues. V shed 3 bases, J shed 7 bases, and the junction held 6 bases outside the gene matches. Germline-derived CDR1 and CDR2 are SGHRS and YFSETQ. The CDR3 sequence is CASSSSSGGAYTQYF. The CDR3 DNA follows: TGCGCCAGCAGCTCCTCTAGCGGGGGGGCTTATACGCAGTATTTT.

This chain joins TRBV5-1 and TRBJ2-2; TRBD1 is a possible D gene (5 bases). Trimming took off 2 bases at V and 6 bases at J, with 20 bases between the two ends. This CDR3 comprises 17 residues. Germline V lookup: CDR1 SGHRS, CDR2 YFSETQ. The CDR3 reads CASSFKTDQLGPGELFF. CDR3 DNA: TGCGCCAGCAGCTTTAAGACAGACCAACTGGGGCCCGGGGAGCTGTTTTTT.

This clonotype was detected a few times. CDR3 protein: CAIAGTGGPDTQYF. The CDR3 nucleotides read TGTGCCATAGCCGGGACAGGGGGACCAGATACGCAGTATTTT. The gene calls are TRBV10-3 and TRBJ2-3; 11 nucleotides align to TRBD1. The germline gives CDR1 ENHRY, CDR2 SYGVKD. The CDR3 is 14 amino acids. V trimming: 9 bases; J trimming: 4 bases; junction bases outside the gene matches: 6.

CDR3 DNA sequence: TGTGCCAGCGGGGAGGGGGGGAAACCTGAAGCTTTCTTT. It is translated as CASGEGGKPEAFF. The chain uses TRBV6-5 and TRBJ1-1; weak D call: TRBD1 (6 bases). This CDR3 is built from 13 residues. V was clipped by 8 bases and J by 6 bases, with 16 bases between them. Germline assignment: CDR1 MNHEY and CDR2 SVGAGI.

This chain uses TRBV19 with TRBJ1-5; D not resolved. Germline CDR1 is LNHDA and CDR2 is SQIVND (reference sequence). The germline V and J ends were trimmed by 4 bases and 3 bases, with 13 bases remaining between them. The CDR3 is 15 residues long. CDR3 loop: CASSTVGKDNQPQHF. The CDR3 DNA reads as TGTGCCAGTAGTACCGTGGGGAAGGACAATCAGCCCCAGCATTTT.

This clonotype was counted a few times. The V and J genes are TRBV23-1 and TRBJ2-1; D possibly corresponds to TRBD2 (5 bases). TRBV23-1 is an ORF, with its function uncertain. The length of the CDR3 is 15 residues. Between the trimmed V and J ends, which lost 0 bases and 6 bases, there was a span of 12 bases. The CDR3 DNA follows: TGCGCCAGCAGTCAATCTAGGCTAGCAGGCAATGAGCAGTTCTTC. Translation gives CASSQSRLAGNEQFF.

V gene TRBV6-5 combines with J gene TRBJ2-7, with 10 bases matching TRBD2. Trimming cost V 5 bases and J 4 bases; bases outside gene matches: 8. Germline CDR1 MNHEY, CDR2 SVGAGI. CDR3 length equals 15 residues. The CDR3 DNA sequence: TGTGCCAGCAGTCCTAGCGGGAGAGTCGGGTACGAGCAGTACTTC. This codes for CASSPSGRVGYEQYF.

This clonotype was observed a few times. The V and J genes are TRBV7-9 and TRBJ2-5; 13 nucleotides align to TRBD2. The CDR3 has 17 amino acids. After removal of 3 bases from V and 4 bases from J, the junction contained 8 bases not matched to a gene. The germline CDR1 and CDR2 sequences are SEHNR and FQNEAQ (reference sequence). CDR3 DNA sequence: TGTGCCAGCAGCTTCTGGAGGACTAGCGGGAGTCCAGAGACCCAGTACTTC. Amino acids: CASSFWRTSGSPETQYF.

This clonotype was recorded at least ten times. The CDR3, as DNA: TGCGCCAGCAGCCAAGATGAGGGAACGGAGACCCAGTACTTC. Its translation: CASSQDEGTETQYF. The V gene is TRBV4-3, the J gene TRBJ2-5; TRBD2 is a possible D gene (5 bases). Germline V lookup: CDR1 LGHNA, CDR2 YSLEER. CDR3 length: 14 residues. V lost 0 bases and J 5 bases, leaving 10 bases between the germline ends.

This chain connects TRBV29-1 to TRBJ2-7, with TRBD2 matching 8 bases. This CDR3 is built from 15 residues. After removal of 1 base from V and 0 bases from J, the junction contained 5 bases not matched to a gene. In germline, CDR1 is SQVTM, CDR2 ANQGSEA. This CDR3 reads CSVEAGGDHSYEQYF. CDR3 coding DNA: TGCAGCGTTGAAGCCGGGGGGGACCACTCCTACGAGCAGTACTTC.

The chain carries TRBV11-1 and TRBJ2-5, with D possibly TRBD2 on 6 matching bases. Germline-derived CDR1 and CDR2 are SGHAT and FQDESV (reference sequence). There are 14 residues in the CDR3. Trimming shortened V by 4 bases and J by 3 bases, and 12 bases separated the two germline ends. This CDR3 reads CASSSPGLKETQYF. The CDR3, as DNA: TGTGCCAGCAGCTCGCCGGGACTCAAAGAGACCCAGTACTTC.

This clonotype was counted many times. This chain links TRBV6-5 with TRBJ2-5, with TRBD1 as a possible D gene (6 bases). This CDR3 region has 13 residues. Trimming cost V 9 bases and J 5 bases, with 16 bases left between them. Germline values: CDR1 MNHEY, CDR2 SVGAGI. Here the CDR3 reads CASRPGDRETQYF. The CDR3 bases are TGTGCCAGTCGCCCAGGGGACCGGGAGACCCAGTACTTC.

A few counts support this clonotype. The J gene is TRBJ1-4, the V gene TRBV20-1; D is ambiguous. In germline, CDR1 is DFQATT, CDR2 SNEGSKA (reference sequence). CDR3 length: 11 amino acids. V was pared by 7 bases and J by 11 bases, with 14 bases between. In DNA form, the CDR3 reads TGCAGTGTCATAGACGGGCGTAAACTGTTTTTT. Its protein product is CSVIDGRKLFF.

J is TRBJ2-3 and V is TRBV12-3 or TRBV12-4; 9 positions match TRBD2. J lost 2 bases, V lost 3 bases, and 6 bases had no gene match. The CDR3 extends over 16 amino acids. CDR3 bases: TGTGCCAGCAGTTTTAGGCTAGCGGGGACCACAGATACGCAGTATTTT. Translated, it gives CASSFRLAGTTDTQYF.

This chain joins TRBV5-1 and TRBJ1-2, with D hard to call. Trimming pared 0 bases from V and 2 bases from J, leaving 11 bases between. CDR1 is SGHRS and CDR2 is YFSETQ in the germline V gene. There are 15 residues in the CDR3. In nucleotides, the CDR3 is TGCGCCAGCAGCTTGGTTCCTGACGTAAACTATGGCTACACCTTC. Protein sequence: CASSLVPDVNYGYTF.

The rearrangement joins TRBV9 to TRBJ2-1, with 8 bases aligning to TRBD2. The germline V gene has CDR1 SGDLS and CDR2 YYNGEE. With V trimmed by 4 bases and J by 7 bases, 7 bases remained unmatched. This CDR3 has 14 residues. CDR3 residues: CASSSRAGENEQFF. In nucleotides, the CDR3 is TGTGCCAGCAGCTCTCGAGCGGGGGAGAATGAGCAGTTCTTC.

CDR3 residues: CASSDKASTDTQYF. CDR3 bases: TGTGCCAGCAGTGACAAGGCCTCCACAGATACGCAGTATTTT. The chain joins TRBV6-4 to TRBJ2-3; the D is unclear. The germline V gene has CDR1 MRHNA and CDR2 SNTAGT. The CDR3 contains 14 residues. Trimming cost V 2 bases and J 2 bases, with 8 bases left between them.

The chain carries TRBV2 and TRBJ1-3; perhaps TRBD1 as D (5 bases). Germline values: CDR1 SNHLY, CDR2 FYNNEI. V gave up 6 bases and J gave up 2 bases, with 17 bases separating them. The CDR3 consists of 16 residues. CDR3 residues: CASSWDAGLAGNTIYF. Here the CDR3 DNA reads TGTGCCAGCAGCTGGGACGCCGGACTGGCTGGAAACACCATATATTTT.

The CDR3 nucleotides are TGCAGTGCTAGAGACCCTTCCCGAGGCTGGGACACTGAAGCTTTCTTT. Its protein product is CSARDPSRGWDTEAFF. V is TRBV20-1 and J is TRBJ1-1; D not certain. Germline V gives CDR1 DFQATT, CDR2 SNEGSKA (reference sequence). Trimming removed 0 bases from V and 3 bases from J, with 17 bases in between. The CDR3 length is 16 residues.

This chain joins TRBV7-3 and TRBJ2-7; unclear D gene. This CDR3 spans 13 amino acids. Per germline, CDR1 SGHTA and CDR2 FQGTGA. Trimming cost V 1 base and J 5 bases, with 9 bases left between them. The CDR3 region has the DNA TGTGCCAGCAGCTTAAACGAAAACGACGAGCAGTACTTC. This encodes CASSLNENDEQYF.

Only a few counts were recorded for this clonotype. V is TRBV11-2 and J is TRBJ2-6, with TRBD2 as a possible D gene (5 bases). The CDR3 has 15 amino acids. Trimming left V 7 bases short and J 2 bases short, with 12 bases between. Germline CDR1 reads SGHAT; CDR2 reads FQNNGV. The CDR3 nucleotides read TGTGCCAGCACCGGAGGCATGGCTGGGGCCAACGTCCTGACTTTC. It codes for CASTGGMAGANVLTF.

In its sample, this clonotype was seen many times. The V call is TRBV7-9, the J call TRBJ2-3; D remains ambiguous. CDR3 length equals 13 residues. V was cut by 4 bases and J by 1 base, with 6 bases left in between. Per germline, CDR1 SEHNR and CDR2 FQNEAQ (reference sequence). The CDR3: CASSSAGTDTQYF. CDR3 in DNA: TGTGCCAGCAGCTCTGCAGGCACAGATACGCAGTATTTT.

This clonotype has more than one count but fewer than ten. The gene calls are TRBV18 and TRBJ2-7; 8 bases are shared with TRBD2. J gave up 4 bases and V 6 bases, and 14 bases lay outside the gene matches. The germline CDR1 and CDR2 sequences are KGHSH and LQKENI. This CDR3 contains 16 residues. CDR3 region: CASSHRTGGTTYEQYF. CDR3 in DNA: TGTGCCAGCTCTCACCGAACGGGGGGGACTACTTACGAGCAGTACTTC.

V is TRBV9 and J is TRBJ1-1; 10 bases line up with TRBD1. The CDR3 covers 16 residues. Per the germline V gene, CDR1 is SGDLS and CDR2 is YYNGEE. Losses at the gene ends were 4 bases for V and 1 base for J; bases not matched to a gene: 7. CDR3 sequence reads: CASSPGQGYGNTEAFF. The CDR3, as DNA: TGTGCCAGCAGCCCGGGACAGGGGTACGGGAACACTGAAGCTTTCTTT.

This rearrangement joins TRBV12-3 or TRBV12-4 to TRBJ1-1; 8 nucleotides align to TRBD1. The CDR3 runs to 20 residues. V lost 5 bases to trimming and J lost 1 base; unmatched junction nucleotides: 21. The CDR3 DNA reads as TGTGCCAGCAGTACTAGACAGGGGAGATCCCATGGGCCCCGGAACACTGAAGCTTTCTTT. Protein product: CASSTRQGRSHGPRNTEAFF.

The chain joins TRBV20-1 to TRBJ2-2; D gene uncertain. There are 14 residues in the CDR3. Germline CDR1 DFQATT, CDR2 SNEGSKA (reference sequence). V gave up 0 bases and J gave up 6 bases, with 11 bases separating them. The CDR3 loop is CSARDSRAPGELFF. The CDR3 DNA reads TGCAGTGCTAGAGATTCAAGGGCCCCCGGGGAGCTGTTTTTT.

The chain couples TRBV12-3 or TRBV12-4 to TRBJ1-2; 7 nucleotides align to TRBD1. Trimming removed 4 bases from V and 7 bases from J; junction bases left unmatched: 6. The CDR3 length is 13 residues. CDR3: CASSSGQRAGYTF. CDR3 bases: TGTGCCAGCAGTTCGGGACAGCGGGCTGGCTACACCTTC.

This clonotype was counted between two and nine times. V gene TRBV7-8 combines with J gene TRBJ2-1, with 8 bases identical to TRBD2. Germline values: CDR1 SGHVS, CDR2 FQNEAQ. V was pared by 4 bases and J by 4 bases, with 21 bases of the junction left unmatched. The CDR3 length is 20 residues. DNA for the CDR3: TGTGCCAGCAGCTGGGGATCTGGGGAGGCTAGCGGGCCCAATTACAATGAGCAGTTCTTC. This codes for CASSWGSGEASGPNYNEQFF.

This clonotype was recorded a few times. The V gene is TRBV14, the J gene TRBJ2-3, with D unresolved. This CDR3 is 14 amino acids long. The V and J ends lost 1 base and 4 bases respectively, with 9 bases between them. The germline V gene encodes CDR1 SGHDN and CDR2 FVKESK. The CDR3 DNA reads TGTGCCAGCAGCCAAGGGATACGCTCAGATACGCAGTATTTT. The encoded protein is CASSQGIRSDTQYF.